This TCR beta chain was found in a study of cytomegalovirus exposure and HLA in healthy donors. Study observations and caveats: A highly shared variant cluster was judged a likely technical artifact.

PCR amplification relied on 60 Vbeta primers (plus 13 Jbeta primers). The assay was immunoSEQ multiplex PCR, and TCRdb's table has in-frame clones only and misses some. The data hold roughly 140,000 clones, with nearly 80% observed a single time. As for this clone: The antigen remains undetermined.

V was trimmed by 2 bases and J by 7 bases, leaving 8 bases between them. This CDR3 is built from 13 residues. Germline assignment: CDR1 MNHEY and CDR2 SMNVEV (reference sequence). This chain links TRBV27 with TRBJ1-4, with D uncertain. Source material: PBMCs. The clonotype originates from a male donor in good health and CMV-seronegative. CDR3 in amino acids: CASSLSGSEKLFF. For the CDR3, the DNA is TGTGCCAGCAGTTTAAGCGGATCTGAAAAACTGTTTTTT.